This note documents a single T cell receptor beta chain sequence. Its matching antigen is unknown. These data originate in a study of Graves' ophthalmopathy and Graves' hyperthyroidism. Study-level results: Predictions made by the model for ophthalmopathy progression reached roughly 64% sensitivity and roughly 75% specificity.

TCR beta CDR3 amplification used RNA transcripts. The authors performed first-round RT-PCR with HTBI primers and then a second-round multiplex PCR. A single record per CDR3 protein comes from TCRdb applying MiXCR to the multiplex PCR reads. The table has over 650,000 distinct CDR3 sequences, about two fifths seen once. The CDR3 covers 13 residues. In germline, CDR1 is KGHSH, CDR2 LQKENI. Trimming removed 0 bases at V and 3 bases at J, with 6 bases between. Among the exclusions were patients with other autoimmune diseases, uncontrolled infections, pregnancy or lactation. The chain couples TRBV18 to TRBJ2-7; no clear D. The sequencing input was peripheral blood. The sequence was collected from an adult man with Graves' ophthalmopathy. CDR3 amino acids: CASSPPNSYEQYF. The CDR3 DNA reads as TGTGCCAGCTCACCACCTAACAGCTACGAGCAGTACTTC.